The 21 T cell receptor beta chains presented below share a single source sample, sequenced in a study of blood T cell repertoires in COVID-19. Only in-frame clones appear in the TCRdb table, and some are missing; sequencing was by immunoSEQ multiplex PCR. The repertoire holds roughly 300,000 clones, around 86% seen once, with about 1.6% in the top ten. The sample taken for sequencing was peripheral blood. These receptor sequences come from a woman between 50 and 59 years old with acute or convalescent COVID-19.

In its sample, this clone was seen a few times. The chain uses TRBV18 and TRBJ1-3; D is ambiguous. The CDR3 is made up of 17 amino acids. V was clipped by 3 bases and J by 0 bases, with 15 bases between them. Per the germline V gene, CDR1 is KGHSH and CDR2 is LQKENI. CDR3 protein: CASSPRVLTDSGNTIYF. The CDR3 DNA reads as TGTGCCAGCTCACCGAGAGTACTTACTGACTCTGGAAACACCATATATTTT.

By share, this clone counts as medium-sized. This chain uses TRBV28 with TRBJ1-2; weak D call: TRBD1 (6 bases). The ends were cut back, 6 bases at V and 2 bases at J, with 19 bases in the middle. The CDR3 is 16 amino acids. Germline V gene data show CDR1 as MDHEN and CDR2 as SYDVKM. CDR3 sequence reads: CASSNRPGHLNYGYTF. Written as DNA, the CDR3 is TGTGCCAGCAGCAACCGCCCGGGACACCTAAACTATGGCTACACCTTC.

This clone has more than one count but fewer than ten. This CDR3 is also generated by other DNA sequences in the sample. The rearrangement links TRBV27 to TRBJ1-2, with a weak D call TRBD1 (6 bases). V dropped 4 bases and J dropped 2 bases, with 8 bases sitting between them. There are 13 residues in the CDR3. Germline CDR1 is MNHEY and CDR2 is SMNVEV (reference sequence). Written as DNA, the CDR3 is TGTGCCAGCAGTTCCCAGGGGAACTATGGCTACACCTTC. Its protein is CASSSQGNYGYTF.

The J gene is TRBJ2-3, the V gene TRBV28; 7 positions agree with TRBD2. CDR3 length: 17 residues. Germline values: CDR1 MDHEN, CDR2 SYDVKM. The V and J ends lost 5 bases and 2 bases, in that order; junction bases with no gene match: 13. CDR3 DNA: TGTGCCAGCAGTCCCTATCCTACAGGACTAGACACAGATACGCAGTATTTT. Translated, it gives CASSPYPTGLDTDTQYF.

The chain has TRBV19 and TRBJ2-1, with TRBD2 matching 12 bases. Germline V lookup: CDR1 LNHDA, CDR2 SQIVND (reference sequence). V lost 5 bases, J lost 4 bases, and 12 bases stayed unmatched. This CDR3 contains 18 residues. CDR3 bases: TGTGCCAGTAGTCTGACTAGCGGGAGTGACCACCATTACAATGAGCAGTTCTTC. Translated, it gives CASSLTSGSDHHYNEQFF.

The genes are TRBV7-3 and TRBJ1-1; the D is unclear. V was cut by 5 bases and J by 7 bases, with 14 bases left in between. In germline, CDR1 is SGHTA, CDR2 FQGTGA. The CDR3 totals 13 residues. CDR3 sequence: CASSRPGYDEAFF. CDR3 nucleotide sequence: TGTGCCAGCAGCCGTCCGGGATATGATGAAGCTTTCTTT.

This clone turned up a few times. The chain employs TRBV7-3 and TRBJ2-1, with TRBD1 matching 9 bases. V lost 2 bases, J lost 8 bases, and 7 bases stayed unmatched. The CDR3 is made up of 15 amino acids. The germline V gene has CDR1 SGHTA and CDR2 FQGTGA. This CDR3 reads CASSLLGQGMYEQFF. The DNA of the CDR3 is TGTGCCAGCAGCTTACTTGGACAGGGGATGTATGAGCAGTTCTTC.

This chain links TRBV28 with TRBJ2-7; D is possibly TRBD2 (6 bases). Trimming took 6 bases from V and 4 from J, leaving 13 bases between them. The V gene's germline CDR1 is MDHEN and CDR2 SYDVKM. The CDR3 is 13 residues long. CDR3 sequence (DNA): TGTGCCAGCAGGAAAACTGGGGGGTACGAGCAGTACTTC. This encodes CASRKTGGYEQYF.

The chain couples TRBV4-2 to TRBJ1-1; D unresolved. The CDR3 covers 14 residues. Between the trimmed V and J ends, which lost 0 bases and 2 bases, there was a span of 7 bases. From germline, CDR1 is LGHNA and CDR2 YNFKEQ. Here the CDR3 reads CASSQDNRNTEAFF. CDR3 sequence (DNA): TGTGCCAGCAGCCAAGATAACAGAAACACTGAAGCTTTCTTT.

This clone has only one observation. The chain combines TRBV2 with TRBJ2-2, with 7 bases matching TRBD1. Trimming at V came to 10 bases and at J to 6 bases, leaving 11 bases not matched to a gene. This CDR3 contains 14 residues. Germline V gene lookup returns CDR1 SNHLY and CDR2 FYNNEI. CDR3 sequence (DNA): TGTGCCACCAGAAGGGGTCAGGGGGCCGGGGAGCTGTTTTTT. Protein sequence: CATRRGQGAGELFF.

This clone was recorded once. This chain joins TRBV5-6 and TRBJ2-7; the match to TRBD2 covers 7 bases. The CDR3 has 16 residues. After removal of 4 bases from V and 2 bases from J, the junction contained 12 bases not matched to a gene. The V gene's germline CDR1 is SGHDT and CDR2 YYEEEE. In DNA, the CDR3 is TGTGCCAGCAGCATAAGTTGGACTAGTATTCCCTACGAGCAGTACTTC. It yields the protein CASSISWTSIPYEQYF.

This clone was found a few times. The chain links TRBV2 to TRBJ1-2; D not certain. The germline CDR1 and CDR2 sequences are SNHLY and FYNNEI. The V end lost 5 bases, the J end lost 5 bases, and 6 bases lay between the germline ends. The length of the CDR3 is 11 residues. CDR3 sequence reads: CASSRLYGYTF. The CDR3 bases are TGTGCCAGCAGTAGACTTTATGGCTACACCTTC.

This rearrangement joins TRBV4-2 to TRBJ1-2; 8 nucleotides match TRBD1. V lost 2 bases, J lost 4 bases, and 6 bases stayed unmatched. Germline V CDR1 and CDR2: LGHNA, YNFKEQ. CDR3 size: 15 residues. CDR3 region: CASSQPGTGIYGYTF. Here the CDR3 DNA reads TGTGCCAGCAGCCAACCTGGGACAGGAATCTATGGCTACACCTTC.

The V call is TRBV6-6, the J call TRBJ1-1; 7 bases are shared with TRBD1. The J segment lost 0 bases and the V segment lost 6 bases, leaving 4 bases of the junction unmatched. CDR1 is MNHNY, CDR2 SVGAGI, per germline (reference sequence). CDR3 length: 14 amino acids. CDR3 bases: TGTGCCAGCAGGGAGACAGGGATGAACACTGAAGCTTTCTTT. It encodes CASRETGMNTEAFF.

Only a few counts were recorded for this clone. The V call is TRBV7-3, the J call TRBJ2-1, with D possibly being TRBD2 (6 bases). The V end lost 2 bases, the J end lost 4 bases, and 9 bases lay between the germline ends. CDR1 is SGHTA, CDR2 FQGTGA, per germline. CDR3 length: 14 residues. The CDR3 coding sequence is TGTGCCAGCAGCTTAGGAGGGGAATACAATGAGCAGTTCTTC. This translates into CASSLGGEYNEQFF. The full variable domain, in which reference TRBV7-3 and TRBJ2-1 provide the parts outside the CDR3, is GAGVSQTPSNKVTEKGKYVELRCDPISGHTALYWYRQSLGQGPEFLIYFQGTGAADDSGLPNDRFFAVRPEGSVSTLKIQRTERGDSAVYLCASSLGGEYNEQFFGPGTRLTVL.

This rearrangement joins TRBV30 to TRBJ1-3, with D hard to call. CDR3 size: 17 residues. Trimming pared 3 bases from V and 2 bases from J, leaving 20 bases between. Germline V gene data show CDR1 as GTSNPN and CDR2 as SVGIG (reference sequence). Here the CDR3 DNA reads TGTGCCTGGAGGGTCCCCCACCTAGGAGCGCCTGGAAACACCATATATTTT. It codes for CAWRVPHLGAPGNTIYF.

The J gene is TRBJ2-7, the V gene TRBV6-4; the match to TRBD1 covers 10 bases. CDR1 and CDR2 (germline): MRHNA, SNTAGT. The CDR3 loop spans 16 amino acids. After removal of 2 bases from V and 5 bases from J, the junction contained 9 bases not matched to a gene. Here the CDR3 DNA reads TGTGCCAGCAGTGACGAGATGACAGGGGGCATAAACGAGCAGTACTTC. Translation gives CASSDEMTGGINEQYF.

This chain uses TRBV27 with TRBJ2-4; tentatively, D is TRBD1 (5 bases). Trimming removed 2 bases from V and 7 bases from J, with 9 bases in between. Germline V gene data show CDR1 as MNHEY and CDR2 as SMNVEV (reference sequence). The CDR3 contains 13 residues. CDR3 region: CASSLARQNIQYF. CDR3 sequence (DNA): TGTGCCAGCAGTTTAGCGAGACAGAACATTCAGTACTTC.

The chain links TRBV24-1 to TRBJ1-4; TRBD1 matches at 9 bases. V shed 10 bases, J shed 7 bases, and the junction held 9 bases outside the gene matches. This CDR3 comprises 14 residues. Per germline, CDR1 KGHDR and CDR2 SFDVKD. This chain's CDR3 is CATSGQGNSEKLFF. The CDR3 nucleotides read TGTGCCACTAGCGGACAGGGGAACAGTGAAAAACTGTTTTTT.

The CDR3 loop reads CSVDYPWGTSSTDTQYF. The CDR3 nucleotides read TGCAGCGTTGACTACCCCTGGGGCACTTCTAGCACAGATACGCAGTATTTT. The rearrangement joins TRBV29-1 to TRBJ2-3, with a tentative D call TRBD1 (5 bases). Germline V gene data show CDR1 as SQVTM and CDR2 as ANQGSEA. The CDR3 is 17 residues long. The ends were cut back, 3 bases at V and 0 bases at J, with 19 bases in the middle.

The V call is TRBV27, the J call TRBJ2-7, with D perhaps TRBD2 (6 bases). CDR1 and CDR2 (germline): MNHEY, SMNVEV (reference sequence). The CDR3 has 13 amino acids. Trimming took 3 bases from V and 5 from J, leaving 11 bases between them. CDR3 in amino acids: CASSLPAGNEQYF. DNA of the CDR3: TGTGCCAGCAGTTTGCCTGCGGGGAACGAGCAGTACTTC.